This T cell receptor beta chain stems from a study of T-cell reconstitution after alpha-beta-depleted transplantation in children (dated by TCRdb to about 2016). As for the study more broadly: Using TCR repertoire profiling, the study quantitatively followed how T-cell immune reconstitution unfolded in children after TCRalphabeta/CD19-depleted allogeneic hematopoietic cell transplantation.

As encoded in the germline V gene (reference sequence), CDR1 is GTSNPN while CDR2 is SVGIG. Inclusive of the bounding cysteine and phenylalanine, the CDR3 is 14 residues long. Solely the CDR3 DNA is kept, with 42 bases framed from the first base. In the paper's terms, the treatment or condition label means: allogeneic hematopoietic cell transplantation with graft depleted of TCRalphabeta T cells and CD19 B cells. The transplant recipients were children given TCRalphabeta/CD19-depleted allogeneic hematopoietic cell grafts. Paper-wide results and their limitations: Hyperexpanded clone frequencies declined over subsequent months; after one year, T-cell counts and TCRbeta diversity were mostly attributed to newly produced T cells. Apparently early alphabetaT-cell count recovery about two months after transplant reportedly relied on only several hundred rapidly expanded clones derived from non-depleted graft cells. In some patients, high TCRbeta diversity at day 60 was attributed to recipient T cells and intrathymic progenitors that had survived conditioning.

This clonotype was detected a few times. What antigen it recognizes has not been identified. Sequence at one end of the junction differs from germline and may be a read error. Receptor libraries were prepared by PCR. TCRdb names Illumina HiSeq 2500 as the instrument used. TCR library preparation used molecular barcoding, with unique molecular identifiers applied to normalize quantification of the TCRbeta repertoire. Using fastp at Q25 and MiXCR, TCRdb reprocessed the public reads and kept productive beta chains. Under each unique CDR3 protein, matching rows form one entry showing the most common genes and DNA. The table for this sample lists some 840,000 distinct CDR3 sequences; roughly 16% of them were counted only once. The ten biggest clones cover roughly 5% of the sample.

Recombination joined TRBV30 with TRBJ2-1, with TRBD2 matching 7 junction bases. The sequences come from PBMCs, mostly from graft donor cells, collected 360 days after TCRalphabeta/CD19-depleted stem cell transplant. The receptor comes from a male patient younger than 18 who had a stem cell transplant for acute lymphoblastic leukemia, so the T cells may come from the graft donor. The DNA sequence is as follows: TGTGCCTGGGGTGTGGGCGGGAGAGTCAATGAGCAGTTCTTC. Its translation reads: CAWGVGGRVNEQFF.